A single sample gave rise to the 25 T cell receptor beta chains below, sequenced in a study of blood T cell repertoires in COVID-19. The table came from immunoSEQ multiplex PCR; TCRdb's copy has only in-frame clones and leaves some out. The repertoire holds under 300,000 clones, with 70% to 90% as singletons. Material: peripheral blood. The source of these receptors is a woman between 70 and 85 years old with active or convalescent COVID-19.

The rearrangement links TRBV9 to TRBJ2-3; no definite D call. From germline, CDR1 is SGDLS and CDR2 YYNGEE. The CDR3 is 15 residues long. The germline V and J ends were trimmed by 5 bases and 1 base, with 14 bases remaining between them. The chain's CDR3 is CASRPSLSGTDTQYF. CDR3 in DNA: TGTGCCAGCAGGCCGTCCCTTAGTGGCACAGATACGCAGTATTTT.

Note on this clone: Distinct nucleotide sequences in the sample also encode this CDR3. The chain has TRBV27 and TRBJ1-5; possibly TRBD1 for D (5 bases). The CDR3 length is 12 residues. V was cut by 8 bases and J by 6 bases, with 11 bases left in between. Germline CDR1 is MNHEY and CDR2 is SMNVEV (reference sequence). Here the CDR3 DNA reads TGTGCCAGCCGGCAGGGCGGTCAGCCCCAGCATTTT. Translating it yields CASRQGGQPQHF.

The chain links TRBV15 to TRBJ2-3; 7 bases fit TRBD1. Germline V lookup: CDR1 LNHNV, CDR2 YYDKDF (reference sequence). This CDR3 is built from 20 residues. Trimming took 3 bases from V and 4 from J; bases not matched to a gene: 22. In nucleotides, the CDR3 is TGTGCCACCAGCAGCCCGAGGTCTTGGGACAGTGAGAGGCGGTCAGATACGCAGTATTTT. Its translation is CATSSPRSWDSERRSDTQYF. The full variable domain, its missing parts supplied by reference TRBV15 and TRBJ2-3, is DAMVIQNPRYQVTQFGKPVTLSCSQTLNHNVMYWYQQKSSQAPKLLFHYYDKDFNNEADTPDNFQSRRPNTSFCFLDIRSPGLGDTAMYLCATSSPRSWDSERRSDTQYFGPGTRLTVL.

CDR3 loop: CASSLEGLAALSSYEQYF. In DNA, the CDR3 is TGCGCCAGCAGCTTGGAAGGACTAGCGGCCCTTAGCTCCTACGAGCAGTACTTC. The chain has TRBV5-1 and TRBJ2-7; 10 nucleotides agree with TRBD2. Looked up from germline, CDR1 is SGHRS and CDR2 is YFSETQ. This CDR3 comprises 18 residues. After removal of 0 bases from V and 0 bases from J, the junction contained 9 bases not matched to a gene.

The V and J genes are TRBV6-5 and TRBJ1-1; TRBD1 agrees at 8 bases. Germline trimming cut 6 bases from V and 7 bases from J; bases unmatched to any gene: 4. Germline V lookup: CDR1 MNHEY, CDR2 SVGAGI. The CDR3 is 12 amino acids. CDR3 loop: CASSPDRGEAFF. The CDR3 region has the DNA TGTGCCAGCAGCCCCGACAGGGGTGAAGCTTTCTTT.

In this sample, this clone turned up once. Here the CDR3 reads CASSGQGNTEAFF. The CDR3 bases are TGTGCCAGCAGTGGACAGGGAAACACTGAAGCTTTCTTT. The chain combines TRBV2 with TRBJ1-1; 7 nucleotides match TRBD1. J was trimmed by 2 bases and V by 4 bases; bases with no gene match: 1. Germline-derived CDR1 and CDR2 are SNHLY and FYNNEI. CDR3 length equals 13 residues.

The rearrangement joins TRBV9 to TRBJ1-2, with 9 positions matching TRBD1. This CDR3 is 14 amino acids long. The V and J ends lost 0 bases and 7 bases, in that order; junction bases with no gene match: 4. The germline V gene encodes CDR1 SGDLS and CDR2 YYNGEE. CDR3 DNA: TGTGCCAGCAGCGTAGCTTCACAGGGGGCTGGCTACACCTTC. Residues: CASSVASQGAGYTF. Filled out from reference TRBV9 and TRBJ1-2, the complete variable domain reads DSGVTQTPKHLITATGQRVTLRCSPRSGDLSVYWYQQSLDQGLQFLIQYYNGEERAKGNILERFSAQQFPDLHSELNLSSLELGDSALYFCASSVASQGAGYTFGSGTRLTVV.

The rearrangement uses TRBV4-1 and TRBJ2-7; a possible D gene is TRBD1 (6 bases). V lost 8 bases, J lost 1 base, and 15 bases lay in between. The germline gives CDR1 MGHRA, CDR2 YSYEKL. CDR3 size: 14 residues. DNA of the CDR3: TGCGCCAGCGCCCCAGATCAGGGGTCCTACGAGCAGTACTTC. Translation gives CASAPDQGSYEQYF.

The CDR3 sequence is CSASPFTGYEQFF. The DNA for the CDR3 is TGCAGTGCTAGTCCCTTCACAGGGTATGAGCAGTTCTTC. The chain couples TRBV20-1 to TRBJ2-1; D possibly corresponds to TRBD1 (6 bases). CDR3 length equals 13 residues. Trimming stripped 3 bases from V and 8 bases from J, with 14 bases between. From germline, CDR1 is DFQATT and CDR2 SNEGSKA (reference sequence).

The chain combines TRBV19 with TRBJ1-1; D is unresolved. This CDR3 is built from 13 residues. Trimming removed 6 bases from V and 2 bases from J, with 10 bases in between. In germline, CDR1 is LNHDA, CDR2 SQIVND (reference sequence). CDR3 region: CASRASGNTEAFF. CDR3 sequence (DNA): TGTGCCAGTAGAGCTAGCGGCAACACTGAAGCTTTCTTT.

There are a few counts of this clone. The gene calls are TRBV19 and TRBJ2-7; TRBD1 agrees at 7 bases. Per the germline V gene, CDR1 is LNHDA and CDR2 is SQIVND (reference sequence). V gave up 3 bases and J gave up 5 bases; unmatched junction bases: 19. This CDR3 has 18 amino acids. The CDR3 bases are TGTGCCAGTAGTATTGGCCCTCTTACCCGGGACAGACTCCACGAGCAGTACTTC. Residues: CASSIGPLTRDRLHEQYF.

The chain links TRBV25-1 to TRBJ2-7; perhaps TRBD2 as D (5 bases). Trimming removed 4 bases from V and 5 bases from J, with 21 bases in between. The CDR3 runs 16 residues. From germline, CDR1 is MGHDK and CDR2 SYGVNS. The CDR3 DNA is TGTGCCAGCAGTGTCGTTTCGGGGATTGGGGTCCACGAGCAGTACTTC. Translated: CASSVVSGIGVHEQYF.

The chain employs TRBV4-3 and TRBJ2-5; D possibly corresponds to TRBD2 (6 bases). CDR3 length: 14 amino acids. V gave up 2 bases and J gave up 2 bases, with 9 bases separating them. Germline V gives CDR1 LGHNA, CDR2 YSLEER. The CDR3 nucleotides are TGCGCCAGCAGCCAAACTAGCTCACAAGAGACCCAGTACTTC. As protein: CASSQTSSQETQYF.

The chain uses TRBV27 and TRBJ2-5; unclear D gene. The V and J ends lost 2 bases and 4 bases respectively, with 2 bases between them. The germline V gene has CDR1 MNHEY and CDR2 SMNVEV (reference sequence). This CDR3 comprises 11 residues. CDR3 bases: TGTGCCAGCAGTTTACGAGAGACCCAGTACTTC. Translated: CASSLRETQYF.

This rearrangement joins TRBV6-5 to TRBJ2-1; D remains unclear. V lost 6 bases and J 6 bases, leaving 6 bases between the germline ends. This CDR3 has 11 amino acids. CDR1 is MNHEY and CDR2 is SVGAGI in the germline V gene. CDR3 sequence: CASSDFNEQFF. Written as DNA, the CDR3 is TGTGCCAGCAGCGACTTCAATGAGCAGTTCTTC.

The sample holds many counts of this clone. The chain's CDR3 is CATSRAWGQGSSNQPQHF. The CDR3 coding sequence is TGTGCCACCAGCAGAGCCTGGGGGCAGGGGTCAAGCAATCAGCCCCAGCATTTT. The gene calls are TRBV15 and TRBJ1-5; TRBD1 is a possible D gene (6 bases). The CDR3 loop spans 18 amino acids. CDR1 and CDR2 (germline): LNHNV, YYDKDF (reference sequence). V was trimmed by 1 base and J by 1 base, leaving 17 bases between them.

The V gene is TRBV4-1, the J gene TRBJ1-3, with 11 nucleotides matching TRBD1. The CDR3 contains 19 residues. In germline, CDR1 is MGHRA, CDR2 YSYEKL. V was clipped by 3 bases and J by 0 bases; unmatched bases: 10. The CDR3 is CASSHPGQGALFSGNTIYF. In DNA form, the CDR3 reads TGCGCCAGCAGCCACCCCGGACAGGGGGCTCTATTCTCTGGAAACACCATATATTTT.

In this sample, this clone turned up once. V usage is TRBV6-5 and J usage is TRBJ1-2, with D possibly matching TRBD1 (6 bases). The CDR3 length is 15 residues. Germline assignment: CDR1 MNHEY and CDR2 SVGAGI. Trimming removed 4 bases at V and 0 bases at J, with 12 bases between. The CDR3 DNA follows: TGTGCCAGCAGTTGGGGAGGGGGTTCTAACTATGGCTACACCTTC. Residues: CASSWGGGSNYGYTF.

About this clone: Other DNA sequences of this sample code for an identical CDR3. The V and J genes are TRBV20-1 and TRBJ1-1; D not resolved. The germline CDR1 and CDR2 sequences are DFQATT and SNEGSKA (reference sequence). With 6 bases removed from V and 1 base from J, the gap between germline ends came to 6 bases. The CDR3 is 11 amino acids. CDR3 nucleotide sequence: TGCAGTGCACCAGAGAACACTGAAGCTTTCTTT. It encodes CSAPENTEAFF.

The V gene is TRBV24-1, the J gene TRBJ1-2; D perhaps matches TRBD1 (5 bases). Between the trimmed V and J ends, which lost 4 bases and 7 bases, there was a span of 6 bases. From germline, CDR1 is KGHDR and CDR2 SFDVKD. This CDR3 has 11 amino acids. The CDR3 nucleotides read TGTGCCACCAGTGAAGGGGTTGGCTACACCTTC. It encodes CATSEGVGYTF.

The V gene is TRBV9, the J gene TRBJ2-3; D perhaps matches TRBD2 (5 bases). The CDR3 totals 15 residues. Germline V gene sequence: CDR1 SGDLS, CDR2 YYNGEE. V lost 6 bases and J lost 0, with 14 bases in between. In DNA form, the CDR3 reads TGTGCCAGCACGTTGGGGAGTCGTAGCACAGATACGCAGTATTTT. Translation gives CASTLGSRSTDTQYF.

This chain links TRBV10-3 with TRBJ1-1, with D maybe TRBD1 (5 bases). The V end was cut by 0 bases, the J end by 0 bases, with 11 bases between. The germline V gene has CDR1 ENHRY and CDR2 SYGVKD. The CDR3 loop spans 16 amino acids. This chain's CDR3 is CAISESGGGLNTEAFF. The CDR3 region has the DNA TGTGCCATCAGTGAGTCGGGCGGGGGTCTGAACACTGAAGCTTTCTTT.

The CDR3 protein is CASSGTGSTEQYF. DNA of the CDR3: TGTGCCAGCTCAGGGACAGGTTCGACCGAGCAGTACTTC. J is TRBJ2-7 and V is TRBV18, with 8 bases that match TRBD1. Germline V gene lookup returns CDR1 KGHSH and CDR2 LQKENI. This CDR3 comprises 13 residues. J lost 6 bases, V lost 5 bases, and 6 bases had no gene match.

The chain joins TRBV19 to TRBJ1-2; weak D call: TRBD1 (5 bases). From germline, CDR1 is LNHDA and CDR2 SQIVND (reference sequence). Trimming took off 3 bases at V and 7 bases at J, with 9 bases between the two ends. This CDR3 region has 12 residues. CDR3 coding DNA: TGTGCCAGTAGTATCCGGGGGGGTGGCTACACCTTC. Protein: CASSIRGGGYTF.

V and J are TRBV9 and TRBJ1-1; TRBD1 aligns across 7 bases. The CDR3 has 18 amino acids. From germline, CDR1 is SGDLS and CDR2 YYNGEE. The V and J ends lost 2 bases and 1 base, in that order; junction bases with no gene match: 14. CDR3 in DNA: TGTGCCAGCAGCGTGGGAACTCCGGGACAGATAGGGAACACTGAAGCTTTCTTT. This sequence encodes CASSVGTPGQIGNTEAFF.